This TCR beta chain was documented in a study of T cells in pancreatic ductal adenocarcinoma. CDR3 length: 17 amino acids. J gave up 3 bases and V 4 bases, and 9 bases lay outside the gene matches. Germline V gene data show CDR1 as MNHEY and CDR2 as SMNVEV (reference sequence). No neoadjuvant therapy was given to the selected pancreatic ductal adenocarcinoma patients before their surgery. Overall study results and limits: Mean clonality was around 0.1 in tumors and roughly 0.068 in blood, not significantly different. This surgical cohort overrepresents the minority presenting with early-stage disease.

Worth noting for this clone: Its antigen is not known.

Clones were sequenced by immunoSEQ multiplex PCR, and TCRdb holds only the in-frame ones, with some missing. The top ten clones hold about 3.3% of a sample with 7,500 to 9,500 clones, approximately 89% of them seen once. The chain couples TRBV27 to TRBJ1-5; TRBD1 agrees at 10 bases. The origin of this receptor is a human donor with pancreatic ductal adenocarcinoma. The sequencing sample was made of PBMCs. CDR3 in amino acids: CASSSIRTGGPNQPQHF. The CDR3 coding sequence is TGTGCCAGCAGTTCTATCCGGACAGGGGGACCCAATCAGCCCCAGCATTTT.